This is a list of T cell receptor beta chains from one sample in a study of CD8 T cells in ankylosing spondylitis. TCRdb ran MiXCR on the 5' RACE reads and lists one entry per CDR3 protein. The sample lists 200,000 or so distinct CDR3 sequences, 15% to 20% occurring once. The specimen sequenced was blood, either unsorted or a sorted T cell fraction (not recorded which). These TCRs come from a male donor aged 10 to 35 with ankylosing spondylitis or in good health (not recorded which). Each CDR3 is given with its conserved first and last residue. The D gene is left open where the match is weak. Clone sizes are given selectively: once, few, many, or a class where the clone is expanded.

CDR3 protein: CATSEGGKRPTDTQYF; CDR3 DNA: TGTGCCACCAGTGAAGGAGGGAAACGCCCCACAGATACGCAGTATTTT; clone size: many; D gene: NA; J gene: TRBJ2-3; V gene: TRBV24-1
CDR3 protein: CSARQGWDTEAFF; CDR3 DNA: TGCAGCGCCAGACAGGGCTGGGACACTGAAGCTTTCTTT; clone size: many; D gene: TRBD1; J gene: TRBJ1-1; V gene: TRBV29-1
CDR3 protein: CASSQRGLQETQYF; CDR3 DNA: TGTGCCAGCAGTCAGAGGGGGCTTCAAGAGACCCAGTACTTC; clone size: NA; D gene: TRBD1; J gene: TRBJ2-5; V gene: TRBV11-1
CDR3 protein: CATSDLPLFNEQFF; CDR3 DNA: TGTGCCACCAGTGACCTCCCTCTGTTCAATGAGCAGTTCTTC; clone size: many; D gene: NA; J gene: TRBJ2-1; V gene: TRBV24-1
CDR3 protein: CASSINGDRGEKLFF; CDR3 DNA: TGCGCCAGCAGCATCAACGGCGACCGGGGTGAAAAACTGTTTTTT; clone size: many; D gene: NA; J gene: TRBJ1-4; V gene: TRBV5-1
CDR3 protein: CAWSAGTEQFF; CDR3 DNA: TGTGCCTGGAGCGCCGGGACTGAGCAGTTCTTC; clone size: many; D gene: NA; J gene: TRBJ2-1; V gene: TRBV30
CDR3 protein: CASSLGSGSSYNEQFF; CDR3 DNA: TGCGCCAGCAGCTTGGGTAGCGGGAGCTCCTACAATGAGCAGTTCTTC; clone size: many; D gene: TRBD2; J gene: TRBJ2-1; V gene: TRBV5-1
CDR3 protein: CASRDRGPGETQYF; CDR3 DNA: TGTGCCAGCAGGGACAGGGGGCCTGGGGAGACCCAGTACTTC; clone size: many; D gene: TRBD1; J gene: TRBJ2-5; V gene: TRBV12-3/TRBV12-4
CDR3 protein: CASSSQAYEQYF; CDR3 DNA: TGTGCCAGCAGCTCTCAGGCGTACGAGCAGTACTTC; clone size: many; D gene: NA; J gene: TRBJ2-7; V gene: TRBV5-6
CDR3 protein: CASRPFRTAPNEKLFF; CDR3 DNA: TGTGCCAGCAGACCCTTTCGGACAGCACCTAATGAAAAACTGTTTTTT; clone size: many; D gene: NA; J gene: TRBJ1-4; V gene: TRBV27
CDR3 protein: CASMGTSGKNTGELFF; CDR3 DNA: TGCGCCAGCATGGGGACTAGCGGGAAGAACACCGGGGAGCTGTTTTTT; clone size: many; D gene: TRBD2; J gene: TRBJ2-2; V gene: TRBV5-1
CDR3 protein: CASSRQGMPNTGELFF; CDR3 DNA: TGTGCCAGCAGTCGACAGGGGATGCCCAACACCGGGGAGCTGTTTTTT; clone size: many; D gene: TRBD1; J gene: TRBJ2-2; V gene: TRBV12-3/TRBV12-4
CDR3 protein: CASSVQDEQYF; CDR3 DNA: TGTGCCAGCTCAGTACAGGACGAGCAGTACTTC; clone size: few; D gene: NA; J gene: TRBJ2-7; V gene: TRBV18
CDR3 protein: CASSEAVVTDTQYF; CDR3 DNA: TGTGCCAGCAGTGAAGCGGTCGTCACAGATACGCAGTATTTT; clone size: many; D gene: NA; J gene: TRBJ2-3; V gene: TRBV2
CDR3 protein: CASSPTAGLAGYNEQFF; CDR3 DNA: TGCGCCAGCAGCCCGACGGCGGGACTAGCGGGTTACAATGAGCAGTTCTTC; clone size: once; D gene: TRBD2; J gene: TRBJ2-1; V gene: TRBV5-1
CDR3 protein: CSAFRTGEGIQYF; CDR3 DNA: TGCAGTGCTTTTCGGACAGGGGAGGGCATTCAGTACTTC; clone size: NA; D gene: TRBD1; J gene: TRBJ2-4; V gene: TRBV20-1
CDR3 protein: CASSPSPGNTIYF; CDR3 DNA: TGTGCCAGCAGCCCCTCCCCTGGAAACACCATATATTTT; clone size: many; D gene: NA; J gene: TRBJ1-3; V gene: TRBV7-2
CDR3 protein: CASSDSWGSPLHF; CDR3 DNA: TGTGCCAGCAGTGATTCCTGGGGTTCACCCCTCCACTTT; clone size: many; D gene: NA; J gene: TRBJ1-6; V gene: TRBV12-3/TRBV12-4
CDR3 protein: CASSRRDSSYEQYF; CDR3 DNA: TGTGCCAGCAGCCGAAGGGACAGCTCCTACGAGCAGTACTTC; clone size: many; D gene: TRBD1; J gene: TRBJ2-7; V gene: TRBV7-2
CDR3 protein: CASSLVRTNTEAFF; CDR3 DNA: TGTGCCAGCAGTTTGGTCCGGACGAACACTGAAGCTTTCTTT; clone size: few; D gene: NA; J gene: TRBJ1-1; V gene: TRBV12-3/TRBV12-4
CDR3 protein: CAISPRDRYSNQPQHF; CDR3 DNA: TGTGCCATCAGTCCGCGGGACAGGTATAGCAATCAGCCCCAGCATTTT; clone size: NA; D gene: TRBD1; J gene: TRBJ1-5; V gene: TRBV10-3
CDR3 protein: CSAGNGKNIQYF; CDR3 DNA: TGCAGCGCAGGAAACGGGAAAAACATTCAGTACTTC; clone size: many; D gene: NA; J gene: TRBJ2-4; V gene: TRBV29-1
CDR3 protein: CSARDLMREGYEQYF; CDR3 DNA: TGCAGTGCTAGAGATCTAATGCGGGAGGGTTACGAGCAGTACTTC; clone size: many; D gene: TRBD2; J gene: TRBJ2-7; V gene: TRBV20-1
CDR3 protein: CASSLDAGGSFYEQYF; CDR3 DNA: TGTGCCAGCAGCTTAGATGCGGGAGGTTCATTCTACGAGCAGTACTTC; clone size: NA; D gene: TRBD2; J gene: TRBJ2-7; V gene: TRBV7-2
CDR3 protein: CASRESGNRNNEQFF; CDR3 DNA: TGTGCCAGCAGAGAGAGCGGGAATCGAAACAATGAGCAGTTCTTC; clone size: NA; D gene: TRBD2; J gene: TRBJ2-1; V gene: TRBV6-4
CDR3 protein: CASSYRPGGGNEQFF; CDR3 DNA: TGTGCCAGCAGTTACAGGCCAGGGGGCGGAAATGAGCAGTTCTTC; clone size: many; D gene: TRBD1; J gene: TRBJ2-1; V gene: TRBV6-2/TRBV6-3
CDR3 protein: CASSYSLTLHTEAFF; CDR3 DNA: TGTGCCAGCAGTTACTCGTTGACTTTGCACACTGAAGCTTTCTTT; clone size: many; D gene: NA; J gene: TRBJ1-1; V gene: TRBV6-6
CDR3 protein: CASSNSPGQGAGELFF; CDR3 DNA: TGTGCCAGCAGCAACAGCCCGGGACAGGGGGCCGGGGAGCTGTTTTTT; clone size: many; D gene: TRBD1; J gene: TRBJ2-2; V gene: TRBV12-3/TRBV12-4
CDR3 protein: CASSQEDRDFNEKLFF; CDR3 DNA: TGCGCCAGCAGCCAAGAGGACCGGGACTTTAATGAAAAACTGTTTTTT; clone size: many; D gene: NA; J gene: TRBJ1-4; V gene: TRBV4-3
CDR3 protein: CAISPNLAGGSYEQYF; CDR3 DNA: TGTGCCATCAGTCCTAATCTAGCGGGAGGATCCTACGAGCAGTACTTC; clone size: many; D gene: TRBD2; J gene: TRBJ2-7; V gene: TRBV10-3
CDR3 protein: CSGFTGVGANVLTF; CDR3 DNA: TGCAGTGGTTTTACAGGGGTTGGGGCCAACGTCCTGACTTTC; clone size: many; D gene: TRBD1; J gene: TRBJ2-6; V gene: TRBV20-1
CDR3 protein: CASSYRQGGDGYTF; CDR3 DNA: TGCGCCAGCAGCTACCGACAGGGGGGGGATGGCTACACCTTC; clone size: many; D gene: TRBD1; J gene: TRBJ1-2; V gene: TRBV5-1
CDR3 protein: CSAPGWAGQFF; CDR3 DNA: TGCAGTGCCCCCGGGTGGGCAGGGCAGTTCTTC; clone size: many; D gene: NA; J gene: TRBJ2-1; V gene: TRBV20-1
CDR3 protein: CATSDFGGAGELFF; CDR3 DNA: TGTGCCACCAGTGATTTCGGAGGCGCCGGGGAGCTGTTTTTT; clone size: many; D gene: NA; J gene: TRBJ2-2; V gene: TRBV24-1
CDR3 protein: CATSSQGASAEQFF; CDR3 DNA: TGTGCCACCTCCTCTCAGGGGGCCTCAGCTGAGCAGTTCTTC; clone size: many; D gene: TRBD1; J gene: TRBJ2-1; V gene: TRBV24-1
CDR3 protein: CSARANPQTWRAFF; CDR3 DNA: TGCAGTGCTAGAGCGAACCCCCAGACGTGGCGAGCTTTCTTT; clone size: NA; D gene: NA; J gene: TRBJ1-1; V gene: TRBV20-1
CDR3 protein: CASSLPGQGGGTEAFF; CDR3 DNA: TGTGCCAGCAGTCTGCCGGGACAGGGGGGTGGCACTGAAGCTTTCTTT; clone size: many; D gene: TRBD1; J gene: TRBJ1-1; V gene: TRBV12-3/TRBV12-4
CDR3 protein: CASSQVRGSSATGELFF; CDR3 DNA: TGCGCCAGCAGCCAAGTCCGTGGGTCTAGCGCCACCGGGGAGCTGTTTTTT; clone size: many; D gene: NA; J gene: TRBJ2-2; V gene: TRBV4-3
CDR3 protein: CASSEASGRATDTQYF; CDR3 DNA: TGCGCCAGCAGTGAGGCTAGCGGGAGGGCCACAGATACGCAGTATTTT; clone size: many; D gene: TRBD2; J gene: TRBJ2-3; V gene: TRBV10-2
CDR3 protein: CATSDTRTGPYSNQPQHF; CDR3 DNA: TGTGCCACCAGTGATACCCGGACAGGGCCGTATAGCAATCAGCCCCAGCATTTT; clone size: NA; D gene: TRBD1; J gene: TRBJ1-5; V gene: TRBV24-1
CDR3 protein: CSAKQRGRTDTQYF; CDR3 DNA: TGCAGTGCTAAACAGCGGGGACGCACAGATACGCAGTATTTT; clone size: NA; D gene: TRBD2; J gene: TRBJ2-3; V gene: TRBV20-1
CDR3 protein: CASSYSQGLDGYTF; CDR3 DNA: TGTGCCAGCAGTTACTCGCAGGGGCTGGATGGCTACACCTTC; clone size: NA; D gene: NA; J gene: TRBJ1-2; V gene: TRBV6-5
CDR3 protein: CASSLWATDTQYF; CDR3 DNA: TGTGCCAGCAGTTTATGGGCCACAGATACGCAGTATTTT; clone size: many; D gene: NA; J gene: TRBJ2-3; V gene: TRBV27
CDR3 protein: CASSFTRRGNNEQFF; CDR3 DNA: TGTGCCAGCAGCTTTACCCGCAGGGGGAACAATGAGCAGTTCTTC; clone size: NA; D gene: TRBD1; J gene: TRBJ2-1; V gene: TRBV7-8
CDR3 protein: CASSTRTGVDTEAFF; CDR3 DNA: TGTGCCAGCAGCACCCGGACAGGGGTGGACACTGAAGCTTTCTTT; clone size: many; D gene: TRBD1; J gene: TRBJ1-1; V gene: TRBV7-9
CDR3 protein: CASRSSGLGLYNEQFF; CDR3 DNA: TGTGCCAGCAGAAGTAGCGGCCTAGGTCTTTACAATGAGCAGTTCTTC; clone size: many; D gene: NA; J gene: TRBJ2-1; V gene: TRBV6-5
CDR3 protein: CASSYSRGPYTEAFF; CDR3 DNA: TGTGCCAGCAGTTATAGTAGGGGACCGTACACTGAAGCTTTCTTT; clone size: many; D gene: NA; J gene: TRBJ1-1; V gene: TRBV6-5
CDR3 protein: CASSRRPGEVDGYTF; CDR3 DNA: TGTGCCAGCAGCCGTCGGCCAGGGGAGGTGGATGGCTACACCTTC; clone size: many; D gene: NA; J gene: TRBJ1-2; V gene: TRBV3-1
CDR3 protein: CASSSREDTEAFF; CDR3 DNA: TGTGCCAGCAGTTCAAGAGAGGACACTGAAGCTTTCTTT; clone size: many; D gene: NA; J gene: TRBJ1-1; V gene: TRBV12-3/TRBV12-4
CDR3 protein: CASSYRAEQFF; CDR3 DNA: TGTGCCAGCAGTTACAGGGCTGAGCAGTTCTTC; clone size: many; D gene: NA; J gene: TRBJ2-1; V gene: TRBV28
CDR3 protein: CASSPPEGARTEAFF; CDR3 DNA: TGTGCCAGCAGTCCCCCAGAGGGGGCCCGGACTGAAGCTTTCTTT; clone size: many; D gene: TRBD1; J gene: TRBJ1-1; V gene: TRBV12-3/TRBV12-4
CDR3 protein: CASRGSGPRTDTQYF; CDR3 DNA: TGCGCCAGCAGGGGGTCGGGACCCCGCACAGATACGCAGTATTTT; clone size: many; D gene: NA; J gene: TRBJ2-3; V gene: TRBV5-1
CDR3 protein: CASSRTSGKASNEQFF; CDR3 DNA: TGTGCCAGCAGTCGGACTAGCGGGAAGGCGTCGAATGAGCAGTTCTTC; clone size: many; D gene: TRBD2; J gene: TRBJ2-1; V gene: TRBV13
CDR3 protein: CASSYGQKETQYF; CDR3 DNA: TGTGCCAGCAGCTATGGACAGAAAGAGACCCAGTACTTC; clone size: many; D gene: NA; J gene: TRBJ2-5; V gene: TRBV7-3
CDR3 protein: CASSLERSGRDTQYF; CDR3 DNA: TGTGCCAGCAGCTTAGAACGGAGCGGGAGGGATACGCAGTATTTT; clone size: many; D gene: TRBD2; J gene: TRBJ2-3; V gene: TRBV7-9
CDR3 protein: CASSRSSLSTDTQYF; CDR3 DNA: TGCGCCAGCAGCAGGAGCTCTCTATCGACAGATACGCAGTATTTT; clone size: many; D gene: NA; J gene: TRBJ2-3; V gene: TRBV5-1
CDR3 protein: CASGFPHSGTPLGEQFF; CDR3 DNA: TGTGCTAGTGGTTTCCCTCATAGCGGGACCCCCCTGGGTGAGCAGTTCTTC; clone size: NA; D gene: TRBD2; J gene: TRBJ2-1; V gene: TRBV12-5
CDR3 protein: CSARARGSNTGELFF; CDR3 DNA: TGCAGTGCTAGAGCTAGAGGGTCGAACACCGGGGAGCTGTTTTTT; clone size: many; D gene: NA; J gene: TRBJ2-2; V gene: TRBV20-1
CDR3 protein: CASSPNWGQQETQYF; CDR3 DNA: TGTGCCAGCAGCCCTAATTGGGGACAGCAAGAGACCCAGTACTTC; clone size: many; D gene: TRBD1; J gene: TRBJ2-5; V gene: TRBV14